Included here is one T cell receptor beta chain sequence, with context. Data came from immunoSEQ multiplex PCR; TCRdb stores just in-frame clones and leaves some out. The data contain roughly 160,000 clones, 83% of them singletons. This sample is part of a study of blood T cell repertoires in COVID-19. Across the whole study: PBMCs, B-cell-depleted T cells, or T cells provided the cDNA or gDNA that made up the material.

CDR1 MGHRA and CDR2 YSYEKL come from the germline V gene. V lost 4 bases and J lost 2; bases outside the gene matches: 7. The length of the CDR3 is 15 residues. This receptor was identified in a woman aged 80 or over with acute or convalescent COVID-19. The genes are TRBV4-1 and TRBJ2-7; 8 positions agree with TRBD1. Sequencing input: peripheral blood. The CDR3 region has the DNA TGCGCCAGCAGCCCCCCGGACAGGGTCCCCTACGAGCAGTACTTC. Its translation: CASSPPDRVPYEQYF.